Below are 7 T cell receptor beta chains sequenced from a single sample in a study of shared clonotypes between healthy human individuals. The naive CD8 fraction comprised CD45RO-negative cells positively selected for CCR7 and excluded terminally differentiated effector memory CD45RA+ cells. Data came from immunoSEQ multiplex PCR; TCRdb stores just in-frame clones and leaves some out. The data show around 1,900,000 clones, just under 95% seen once. The sequenced material came from naive CD8+ T cells from PBMCs. The source is a man aged 18 to 30 in good health. Some clones in this sample may be carry-over from other donors' samples.

The CDR3 protein is CASSYLLAGGSYNEQFF. As DNA, the CDR3 is TGTGCCAGCAGTTACCTACTAGCGGGAGGGTCCTACAATGAGCAGTTCTTC. This chain joins TRBV27 and TRBJ2-1; 13 bases are a match to TRBD2. Trimming at V came to 4 bases and at J to 1 base, leaving 4 bases not matched to a gene. The CDR3 is made up of 17 amino acids. CDR1 and CDR2 from the germline V gene are MNHEY and SMNVEV (reference sequence).

The V call is TRBV7-6, the J call TRBJ2-7; a weak D match, TRBD2 (6 bases). This CDR3 contains 15 residues. V was pared by 2 bases and J by 5 bases, with 16 bases between. The germline V gene has CDR1 SGHVS and CDR2 FNYEAQ. CDR3 DNA sequence: TGTGCCAGCAGCTTATTCCTAGCGCGGCTGGACGAGCAGTACTTC. Protein product: CASSLFLARLDEQYF.

The chain recombines TRBV10-3 with TRBJ2-5, with D possibly matching TRBD1 (6 bases). The DNA end lines up better with TRBJ2-7; the J call may be wrong. The CDR3 sequence is 17 residues long. Germline V gene data show CDR1 as ENHRY and CDR2 as SYGVKD. CDR3: CAISESRTATSYYEQYF. In DNA, the CDR3 is TGTGCCATCAGTGAGTCGCGGACAGCCACTAGTTACTACGAGCAGTACTTC.

This clone appeared once. The chain couples TRBV28 to TRBJ1-2, with 7 bases lining up with TRBD1. V lost 10 bases and J lost 4; bases outside the gene matches: 6. CDR1 is MDHEN, CDR2 SYDVKM, per germline. The CDR3 contains 12 residues. The CDR3 loop reads CATDTGVYGYTF. Written as DNA, the CDR3 is TGTGCCACCGACACAGGGGTCTATGGCTACACCTTC.

The chain carries TRBV2 and TRBJ2-3, with D perhaps being TRBD1 or TRBD2 (6 bases each). Deletions cut 6 bases from V and 4 bases from J, with 11 bases between. CDR1 is SNHLY, CDR2 FYNNEI, per germline. The CDR3 consists of 13 residues. Here the CDR3 reads CASRHREADTQYF. The CDR3 coding sequence is TGTGCCAGCAGACACAGGGAGGCAGATACGCAGTATTTT.

The chain employs TRBV4-2 and TRBJ1-2; no clear D. V lost 3 bases and J 0 bases, leaving 11 bases between the germline ends. The CDR3 runs to 15 residues. The V gene's germline CDR1 is LGHNA and CDR2 YNFKEQ. The CDR3 reads CASSHSEDSNYGYTF. The CDR3 region has the DNA TGTGCCAGCAGCCACTCAGAGGATTCTAACTATGGCTACACCTTC.

This chain uses TRBV5-4 with TRBJ2-3, with D possibly being TRBD2 (6 bases). Trimming cost V 4 bases and J 2 bases, with 17 bases left between them. The V gene's germline CDR1 is SGHNT and CDR2 YYREEE (reference sequence). This CDR3 contains 16 residues. CDR3 sequence: CASSPRTGLHTDTQYF. In DNA, the CDR3 is TGTGCCAGCAGCCCCCGCACGGGACTCCACACAGATACGCAGTATTTT.